The 18 T cell receptor beta chains reported below all come from one sample, sequenced in a study of T cells after yellow fever vaccination (dated 2019 in TCRdb). Per the publication, the treatment or condition label means: live attenuated yellow fever vaccine strain. The library was made by 5' RACE. Sequenced using an Illumina HiSeq 2500. Using fastp trimming at Q25 and MiXCR clonotype assembly, TCRdb reanalyzed the public sequencing data and kept in-frame beta chains. Each CDR3 protein appears once, grouped with its most common genes and DNA. In all, the sample holds under 550,000 distinct CDR3 sequences, and about a fifth of those were seen once. The ten largest account for about a sixth of the sample. Source: PBMCs, taken 21 days after the first yellow fever vaccination. The source of these receptors is a man aged 18 to 35 who received the YFV17D yellow fever vaccine.

As for this clonotype: A much larger clone sits a single nucleotide away, making a read error possible. The chain has TRBV7-2 and TRBJ2-3; weak D call: TRBD2 (6 bases). CDR1 and CDR2 (germline): SGHTA, FQGNSA. The CDR3 has 16 amino acids. The CDR3 nucleotides are TGTTCCAGCAGCTTAGGGCAGGGCGGGGGCACAGATACGCAGTATTTT. This codes for CSSSLGQGGGTDTQYF. The full variable domain, rest sourced from reference TRBV7-2 and TRBJ2-3, is GAGVSQSPSNKVTEKGKDVELRCDPISGHTALYWYRQSLGQGLEFLIYFQGNSAPDKSGLPSDRFSAERTGGSVSTLTIQRTQQEDSAVYLCSSSLGQGGGTDTQYFGPGTRLTVL.

The chain combines TRBV2 with TRBJ2-5, with TRBD2 matching over 7 bases. V gave up 6 bases and J gave up 6 bases; unmatched junction bases: 4. This CDR3 contains 12 residues. Germline V gene sequence: CDR1 SNHLY, CDR2 FYNNEI. CDR3 sequence: CASRSGGKTQYF. DNA for the CDR3: TGTGCCAGCAGATCGGGGGGAAAGACCCAGTACTTC.

The chain combines TRBV5-1 with TRBJ2-5; the D gene could be TRBD1 or TRBD2 (6 bases each). The CDR3 contains 15 residues. V gave up 4 bases and J gave up 4 bases, with 17 bases separating them. Germline assignment: CDR1 SGHRS and CDR2 YFSETQ. CDR3 nucleotide sequence: TGCGCCAGCAGCACTGGACAGCCGGAGGGAGAGACCCAGTACTTC. Protein product: CASSTGQPEGETQYF. Combining the CDR3 with reference TRBV5-1 and TRBJ2-5 gives the whole variable domain KAGVTQTPRYLIKTRGQQVTLSCSPISGHRSVSWYQQTPGQGLQFLFEYFSETQRNKGNFPGRFSGRQFSNSRSEMNVSTLELGDSALYLCASSTGQPEGETQYFGPGTRLLVL.

This clonotype was observed many times. V gene TRBV12-3 or TRBV12-4 combines with J gene TRBJ1-3, with D perhaps TRBD1 (5 bases). This CDR3 is built from 14 residues. V gave up 6 bases and J gave up 0 bases, with 9 bases separating them. For the CDR3, the DNA is TGTGCCAGCAGCCAAGACAGCTCTGGAAACACCATATATTTT. This translates into CASSQDSSGNTIYF.

The gene calls are TRBV18 and TRBJ1-4; D is undetermined. The V end lost 4 bases, the J end lost 8 bases, and 11 bases lay between the germline ends. CDR1 and CDR2 (germline): KGHSH, LQKENI. The CDR3 loop spans 13 amino acids. Here the CDR3 reads CASSRPGSEKLFF. CDR3 sequence (DNA): TGTGCCAGCTCACGGCCGGGGTCGGAAAAACTGTTTTTT.

The table lists this clonotype with a few counts. The chain combines TRBV28 with TRBJ2-7; the match to TRBD2 covers 8 bases. V was pared by 3 bases and J by 6 bases, with 1 base of the junction left unmatched. The germline CDR1 and CDR2 sequences are MDHEN and SYDVKM. The CDR3 is 12 amino acids. CDR3 DNA sequence: TGTGCCAGCAGTTTCGGGACTAGCGAGCAGTACGTC. This codes for CASSFGTSEQYV.

With regard to this clonotype: It is unclear where the CDR3 begins or ends on the DNA, so no DNA is shown, and the CDR3 is as TCRdb lists it. This sequence joins TRBV7-9 and TRBJ2-7; no DNA check was done on the table's D call, TRBD1. Ends included, the CDR3 has 15 residues. Germline CDR1 reads SEHNR; CDR2 reads FQNEAQ (reference sequence). CDR3 sequence: CASSFGPGGGYEQYF.

This clonotype was counted only a few times. The genes are TRBV12-3 or TRBV12-4 and TRBJ1-5; D is unresolved. V was clipped by 3 bases and J by 7 bases, with 13 bases between them. The CDR3 runs 14 residues. The CDR3 DNA is TGTGCCAGCAGTTTGGCCGTGGGTAGACAGCCCCAGCATTTT. Encoded protein: CASSLAVGRQPQHF.

Only a few counts were recorded for this clonotype. The chain uses TRBV6-1 and TRBJ2-4, with TRBD1 identical over 8 bases. Germline values: CDR1 MNHNS, CDR2 SASEGT. The CDR3 is 15 residues long. Unmatched junction bases numbered 4, after V lost 4 bases and J lost 2 bases. The CDR3 DNA is TGTGCCAGCAGTGGCCGGACAGGGCCCAAAAACATTCAGTACTTC. Translated, it gives CASSGRTGPKNIQYF.

This clonotype was found once. The chain joins TRBV25-1 to TRBJ1-1; a possible D gene is TRBD1 (5 bases). CDR3 length: 16 amino acids. In germline, CDR1 is MGHDK, CDR2 SYGVNS. V lost 4 bases, J lost 3 bases, and 18 bases lay in between. CDR3 sequence reads: CASSAFHIPGDTEAFF. The CDR3 DNA sequence: TGTGCCAGCAGTGCCTTTCACATTCCGGGGGACACTGAAGCTTTCTTT.

This clonotype was seen at least ten times. The genes are TRBV6-2 or TRBV6-3 and TRBJ1-6; unclear D gene. Trimming removed 8 bases from V and 8 bases from J, with 10 bases in between. CDR3 length: 12 amino acids. The germline V gene encodes CDR1 MNHEY and CDR2 SVGEGT. CDR3 DNA sequence: TGTGCCAGCGCTACCCTTTATTCACCCCTCCACTTT. The encoded protein is CASATLYSPLHF.

A single count supports this clonotype. The chain recombines TRBV27 with TRBJ1-4; D unresolved. Between the trimmed V and J ends, which lost 6 bases and 3 bases, there was a span of 11 bases. Germline CDR1 MNHEY, CDR2 SMNVEV (reference sequence). The CDR3 contains 14 residues. CDR3 nucleotide sequence: TGTGCCAGCAGCCCGATTGCGGCTAATGAAAAACTGTTTTTT. It yields the protein CASSPIAANEKLFF.

V and J are TRBV4-1 and TRBJ2-2; no firm D call. This CDR3 comprises 18 residues. Germline CDR1 reads MGHRA; CDR2 reads YSYEKL. The V gene lost 1 base and the J gene lost 0 bases, with 15 bases spanning the gap. CDR3 nucleotide sequence: TGCGCCAGCAGCCAAGCTCCCCTCGGCCGGCCGAACACCGGGGAGCTGTTTTTT. Its protein is CASSQAPLGRPNTGELFF.

The gene calls are TRBV7-3 and TRBJ2-5; tentatively, D is TRBD2 (6 bases). Germline V gene data show CDR1 as SGHTA and CDR2 as FQGTGA. The V and J ends lost 5 bases and 14 bases respectively, with 21 bases between them. CDR3 size: 13 residues. The CDR3 coding sequence is TGTGCCAGCAGCCGGAGGGGCAGGACCGGTGCTTACTTC. As protein: CASSRRGRTGAYF.

This clonotype was found a few times. J is TRBJ2-3 and V is TRBV5-1, with D perhaps TRBD2 (6 bases). From germline, CDR1 is SGHRS and CDR2 YFSETQ. This CDR3 has 16 amino acids. V was clipped by 0 bases and J by 0 bases, with 11 bases between them. The CDR3 coding sequence is TGCGCCAGCAGCTTGGAGGTCGGGGGAAGCACAGATACGCAGTATTTT. Amino acid sequence: CASSLEVGGSTDTQYF.

Turning to this clonotype: The junction differs from germline at one of its ends, possibly a read error. This chain connects TRBV6-1 to TRBJ1-3; TRBD1 is a possible D gene (5 bases). The CDR3 extends over 15 amino acids. Per germline, CDR1 MNHNS and CDR2 SASEGT. The chain's CDR3 is CAISETGDSGNTIYF. The CDR3 coding sequence is TGTGCCATCAGTGAAACGGGGGACTCTGGAAACACCATATATTTT.

At least ten counts were recorded for this clonotype. V usage is TRBV5-6 and J usage is TRBJ2-1, with D possibly matching TRBD2 (7 bases). The CDR3 is 17 residues long. Trimming pared 4 bases from V and 2 bases from J, leaving 19 bases between. Germline values: CDR1 SGHDT, CDR2 YYEEEE. This chain's CDR3 is CASSPLLGGAAYNEQFF. For the CDR3, the DNA is TGTGCCAGCAGCCCCCTCTTAGGGGGGGCAGCCTACAATGAGCAGTTCTTC. Using reference TRBV5-6 and TRBJ2-1 for the parts outside the CDR3, the full variable domain is DAGVTQSPTHLIKTRGQQVTLRCSPKSGHDTVSWYQQALGQGPQFIFQYYEEEERQRGNFPDRFSGHQFPNYSSELNVNALLLGDSALYLCASSPLLGGAAYNEQFFGPGTRLTVL.

The chain couples TRBV5-4 to TRBJ2-2; D might be TRBD1 (5 bases). V was clipped by 0 bases and J by 4 bases, with 13 bases between them. Germline CDR1 SGHNT, CDR2 YYREEE (reference sequence). CDR3 size: 16 residues. The CDR3 region is CASSLGQGQSTGELFF. In DNA, the CDR3 is TGTGCCAGCAGCTTGGGCCAGGGTCAAAGCACCGGGGAGCTGTTTTTT.